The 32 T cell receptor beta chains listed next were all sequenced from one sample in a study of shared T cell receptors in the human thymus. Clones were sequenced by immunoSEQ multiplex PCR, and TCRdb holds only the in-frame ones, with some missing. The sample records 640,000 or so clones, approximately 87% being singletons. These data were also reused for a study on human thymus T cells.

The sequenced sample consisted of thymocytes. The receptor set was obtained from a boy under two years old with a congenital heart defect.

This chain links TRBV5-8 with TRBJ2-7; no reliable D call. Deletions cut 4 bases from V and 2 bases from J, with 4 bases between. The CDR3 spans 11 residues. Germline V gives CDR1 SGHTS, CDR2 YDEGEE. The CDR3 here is CASSLPYEQYF. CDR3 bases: TGTGCCAGCAGCCTTCCCTACGAGCAGTACTTC.

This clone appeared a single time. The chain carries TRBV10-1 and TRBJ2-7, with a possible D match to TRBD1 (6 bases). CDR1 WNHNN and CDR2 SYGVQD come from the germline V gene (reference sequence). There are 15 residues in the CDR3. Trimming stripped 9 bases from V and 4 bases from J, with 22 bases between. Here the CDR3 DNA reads TGCGCCAGTTATCGCCGGGACACCTTTGGGTACGAGCAGTACTTC. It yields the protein CASYRRDTFGYEQYF.

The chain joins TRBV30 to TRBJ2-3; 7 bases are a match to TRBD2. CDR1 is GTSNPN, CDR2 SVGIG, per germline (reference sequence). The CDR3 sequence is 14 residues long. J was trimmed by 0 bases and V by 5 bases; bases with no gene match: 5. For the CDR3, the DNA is TGTGCCTGGGTTAAGCGGGGAAGCACAGATACGCAGTATTTT. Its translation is CAWVKRGSTDTQYF.

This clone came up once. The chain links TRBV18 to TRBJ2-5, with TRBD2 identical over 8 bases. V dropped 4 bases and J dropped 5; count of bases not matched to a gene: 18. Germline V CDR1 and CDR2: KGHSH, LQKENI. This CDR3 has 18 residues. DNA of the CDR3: TGTGCCAGCTCACACGCTACCTTAGAGCGGGGGATTCGGGAGACCCAGTACTTC. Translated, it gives CASSHATLERGIRETQYF. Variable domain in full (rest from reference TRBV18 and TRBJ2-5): NAGVMQNPRHLVRRRGQEARLRCSPMKGHSHVYWYRQLPEEGLKFMVYLQKENIIDESGMPKERFSAEFPKEGPSILRIQQVVRGDSAAYFCASSHATLERGIRETQYFGPGTRLLVL.

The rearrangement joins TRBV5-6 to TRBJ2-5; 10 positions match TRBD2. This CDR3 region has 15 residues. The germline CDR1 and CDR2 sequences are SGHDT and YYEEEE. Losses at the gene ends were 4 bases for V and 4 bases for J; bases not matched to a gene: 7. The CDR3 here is CASSLRAGGLETQYF. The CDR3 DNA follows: TGTGCCAGCAGCCTGAGAGCGGGAGGGCTAGAGACCCAGTACTTC.

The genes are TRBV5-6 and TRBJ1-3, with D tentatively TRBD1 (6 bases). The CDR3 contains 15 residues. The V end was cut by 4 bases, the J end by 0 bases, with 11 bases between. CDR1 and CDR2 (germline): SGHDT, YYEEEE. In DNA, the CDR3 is TGTGCCAGCAGCAAACAGGGACCCTCTGGAAACACCATATATTTT. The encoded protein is CASSKQGPSGNTIYF.

The CDR3 nucleotides are TGTGCCAGTGGCCAAGGGACAGGCCAAGAGACCCAGTACTTC. This encodes CASGQGTGQETQYF. This chain connects TRBV19 to TRBJ2-5; 8 bases agree with TRBD1. The CDR3 extends over 14 amino acids. Germline CDR1 is LNHDA and CDR2 is SQIVND (reference sequence). V lost 8 bases and J lost 1; bases outside the gene matches: 6.

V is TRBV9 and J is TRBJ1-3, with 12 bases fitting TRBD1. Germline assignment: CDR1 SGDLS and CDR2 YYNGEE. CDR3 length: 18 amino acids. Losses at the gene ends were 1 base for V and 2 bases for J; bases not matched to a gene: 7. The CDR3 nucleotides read TGTGCCAGCAGCGTAAAAGAGGGACAGGGGGCAGCTGGAAACACCATATATTTT. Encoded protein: CASSVKEGQGAAGNTIYF.

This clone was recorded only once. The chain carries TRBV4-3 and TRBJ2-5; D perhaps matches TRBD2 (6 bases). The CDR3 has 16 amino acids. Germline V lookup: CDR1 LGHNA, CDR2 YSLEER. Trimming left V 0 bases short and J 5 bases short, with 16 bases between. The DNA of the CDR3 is TGCGCCAGCAGCCAAGATCTTAGCGGTACTGGGGAGACCCAGTACTTC. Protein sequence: CASSQDLSGTGETQYF.

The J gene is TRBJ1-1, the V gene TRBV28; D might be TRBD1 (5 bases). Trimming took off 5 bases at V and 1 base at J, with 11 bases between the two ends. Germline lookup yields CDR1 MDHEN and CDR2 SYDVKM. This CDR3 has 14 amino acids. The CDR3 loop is CASSPRTPNTEAFF. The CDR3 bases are TGTGCCAGCAGTCCCCGGACACCGAACACTGAAGCTTTCTTT.

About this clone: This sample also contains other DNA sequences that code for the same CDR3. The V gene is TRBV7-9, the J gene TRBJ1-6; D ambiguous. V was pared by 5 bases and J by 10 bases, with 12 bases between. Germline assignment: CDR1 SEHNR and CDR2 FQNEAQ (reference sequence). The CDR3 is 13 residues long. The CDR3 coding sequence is TGTGCCAGCAGCCTGACTAGGAGCTCACCCCTCCACTTT. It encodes CASSLTRSSPLHF.

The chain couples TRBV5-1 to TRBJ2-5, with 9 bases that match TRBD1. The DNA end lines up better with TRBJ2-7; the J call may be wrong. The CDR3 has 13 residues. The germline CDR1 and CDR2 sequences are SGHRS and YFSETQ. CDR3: CASSSRQGDEQYF. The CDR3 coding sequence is TGCGCCAGCAGCTCGAGACAGGGGGACGAGCAGTACTTC.

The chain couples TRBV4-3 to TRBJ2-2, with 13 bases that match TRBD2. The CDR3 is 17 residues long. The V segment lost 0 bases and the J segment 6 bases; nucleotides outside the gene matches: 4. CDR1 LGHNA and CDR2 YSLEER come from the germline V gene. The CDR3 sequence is CASSQDRTSGSAGELFF. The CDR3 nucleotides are TGCGCCAGCAGCCAAGATCGGACTAGCGGGAGCGCCGGGGAGCTGTTTTTT.

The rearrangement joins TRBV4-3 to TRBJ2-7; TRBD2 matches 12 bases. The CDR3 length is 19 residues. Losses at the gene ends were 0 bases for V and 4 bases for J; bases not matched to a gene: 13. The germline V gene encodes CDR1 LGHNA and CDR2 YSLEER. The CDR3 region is CASSQEGWGLAGGPYEQYF. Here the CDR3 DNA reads TGCGCCAGCAGCCAAGAGGGTTGGGGGCTAGCGGGAGGGCCTTACGAGCAGTACTTC.

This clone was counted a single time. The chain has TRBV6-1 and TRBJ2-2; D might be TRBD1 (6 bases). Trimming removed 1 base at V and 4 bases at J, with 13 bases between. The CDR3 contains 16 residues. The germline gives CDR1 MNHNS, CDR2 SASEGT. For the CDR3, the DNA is TGTGCCAGCAGTGAAGTGCAGGGACACCTCACCGGGGAGCTGTTTTTT. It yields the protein CASSEVQGHLTGELFF.

In DNA, the CDR3 is TGTGCCAGCAGCTTAGGTCCCCTAGGGAGGAACACTGAAGCTTTCTTT. This codes for CASSLGPLGRNTEAFF. The rearrangement uses TRBV11-2 and TRBJ1-1; no reliable D call. V shed 1 base and J shed 1 base, with 13 bases lying between them. From germline, CDR1 is SGHAT and CDR2 FQNNGV. The CDR3 extends over 16 amino acids.

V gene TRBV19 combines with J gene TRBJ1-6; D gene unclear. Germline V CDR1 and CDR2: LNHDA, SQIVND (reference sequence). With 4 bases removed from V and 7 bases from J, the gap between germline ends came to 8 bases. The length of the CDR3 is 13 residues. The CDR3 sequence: CASSTRENSPLHF. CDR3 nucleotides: TGTGCCAGTAGTACTAGGGAGAATTCACCCCTCCACTTT.

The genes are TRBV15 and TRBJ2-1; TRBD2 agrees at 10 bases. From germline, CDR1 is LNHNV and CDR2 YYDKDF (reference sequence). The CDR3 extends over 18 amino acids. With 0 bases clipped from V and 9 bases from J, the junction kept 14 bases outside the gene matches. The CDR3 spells CATSRDHRVGLADLEQFF. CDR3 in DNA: TGTGCCACCAGCAGAGATCACAGGGTAGGACTAGCGGACCTTGAGCAGTTCTTC. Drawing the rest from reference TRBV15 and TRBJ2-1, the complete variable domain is DAMVIQNPRYQVTQFGKPVTLSCSQTLNHNVMYWYQQKSSQAPKLLFHYYDKDFNNEADTPDNFQSRRPNTSFCFLDIRSPGLGDTAMYLCATSRDHRVGLADLEQFFGPGTRLTVL.

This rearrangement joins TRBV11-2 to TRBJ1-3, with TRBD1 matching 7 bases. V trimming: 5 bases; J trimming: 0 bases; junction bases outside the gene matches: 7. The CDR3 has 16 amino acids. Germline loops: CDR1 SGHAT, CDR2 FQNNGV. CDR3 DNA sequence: TGTGCCAGCAGCAGTGGTGGGACAGCCTCTGGAAACACCATATATTTT. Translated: CASSSGGTASGNTIYF.

The CDR3 DNA is TGCGCCAGCAGCCAAGTAAAACGGACAGAACACTATGGCTACACCTTC. Protein: CASSQVKRTEHYGYTF. V gene TRBV4-3 combines with J gene TRBJ1-2, with D possibly matching TRBD1 (6 bases). This CDR3 has 16 amino acids. Germline lookup yields CDR1 LGHNA and CDR2 YSLEER. V was cut by 1 base and J by 3 bases, with 15 bases left in between.

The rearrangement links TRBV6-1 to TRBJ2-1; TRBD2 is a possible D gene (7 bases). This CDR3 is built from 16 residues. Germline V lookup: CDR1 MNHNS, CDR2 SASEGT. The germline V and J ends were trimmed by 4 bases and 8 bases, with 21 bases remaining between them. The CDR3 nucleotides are TGTGCCAGCAGTGCTCAGGAAAATAACGGGGGGCATGAGCAGTTCTTC. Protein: CASSAQENNGGHEQFF.

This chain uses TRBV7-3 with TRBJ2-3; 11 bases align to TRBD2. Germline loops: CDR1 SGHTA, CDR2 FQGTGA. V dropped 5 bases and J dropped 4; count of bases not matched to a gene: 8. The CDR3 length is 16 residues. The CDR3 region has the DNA TGTGCCAGCAGCCGCACCCTAGCGGGGGGACCAGATACGCAGTATTTT. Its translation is CASSRTLAGGPDTQYF.

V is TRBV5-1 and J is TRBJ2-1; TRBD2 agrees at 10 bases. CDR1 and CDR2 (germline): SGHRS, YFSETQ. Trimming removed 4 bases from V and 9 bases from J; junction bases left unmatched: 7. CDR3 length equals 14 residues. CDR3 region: CASSGWTSGLEQFF. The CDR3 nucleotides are TGCGCCAGCAGCGGATGGACTAGCGGCCTTGAGCAGTTCTTC. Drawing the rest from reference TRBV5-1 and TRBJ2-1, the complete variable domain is KAGVTQTPRYLIKTRGQQVTLSCSPISGHRSVSWYQQTPGQGLQFLFEYFSETQRNKGNFPGRFSGRQFSNSRSEMNVSTLELGDSALYLCASSGWTSGLEQFFGPGTRLTVL.

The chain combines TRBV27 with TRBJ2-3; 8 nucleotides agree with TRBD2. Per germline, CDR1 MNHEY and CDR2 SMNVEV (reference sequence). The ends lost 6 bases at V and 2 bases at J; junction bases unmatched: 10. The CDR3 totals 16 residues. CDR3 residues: CASSPLGLAFTDTQYF. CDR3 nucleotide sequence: TGTGCCAGCAGCCCCCTCGGACTAGCCTTCACAGATACGCAGTATTTT.

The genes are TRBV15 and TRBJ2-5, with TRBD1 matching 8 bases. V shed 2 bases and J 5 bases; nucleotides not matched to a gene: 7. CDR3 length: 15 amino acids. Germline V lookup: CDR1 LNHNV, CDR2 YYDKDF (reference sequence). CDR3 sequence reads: CATSRPSDRAETQYF. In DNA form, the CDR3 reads TGTGCCACCAGCAGACCGTCGGACAGGGCGGAGACCCAGTACTTC.

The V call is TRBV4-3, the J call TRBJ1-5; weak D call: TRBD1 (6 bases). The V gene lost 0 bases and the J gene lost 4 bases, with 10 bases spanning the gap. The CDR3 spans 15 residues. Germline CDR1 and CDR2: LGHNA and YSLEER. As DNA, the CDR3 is TGCGCCAGCAGCCAAGATAAACAGGGTAATCAGCCCCAGCATTTT. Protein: CASSQDKQGNQPQHF.

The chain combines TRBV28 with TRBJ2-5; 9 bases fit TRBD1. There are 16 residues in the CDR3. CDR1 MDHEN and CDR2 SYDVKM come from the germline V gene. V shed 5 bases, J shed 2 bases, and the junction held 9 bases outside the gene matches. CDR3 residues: CASSPLGQGLQETQYF. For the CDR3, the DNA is TGTGCCAGCAGTCCATTGGGACAGGGATTACAAGAGACCCAGTACTTC.

The CDR3 here is CASTAHTGYEQYF. The CDR3 coding sequence is TGTGCCAGCACCGCCCATACAGGGTACGAGCAGTACTTC. This chain uses TRBV6-1 with TRBJ2-7; TRBD1 is a possible D gene (6 bases). The CDR3 is 13 residues long. V lost 7 bases, J lost 4 bases, and 14 bases lay in between. Germline V CDR1 and CDR2: MNHNS, SASEGT.

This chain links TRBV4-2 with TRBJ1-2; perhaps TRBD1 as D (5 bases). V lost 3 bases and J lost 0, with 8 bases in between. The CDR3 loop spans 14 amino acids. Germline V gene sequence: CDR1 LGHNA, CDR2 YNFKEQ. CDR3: CASSQGGSNYGYTF. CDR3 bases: TGTGCCAGCAGCCAGGGGGGATCTAACTATGGCTACACCTTC.

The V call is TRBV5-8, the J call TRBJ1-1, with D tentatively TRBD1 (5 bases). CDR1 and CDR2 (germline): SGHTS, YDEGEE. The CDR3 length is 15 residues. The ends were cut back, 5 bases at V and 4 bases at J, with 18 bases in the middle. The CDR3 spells CASRPQGRSGTEAFF. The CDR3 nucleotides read TGTGCCAGCAGGCCTCAGGGTAGGTCAGGCACTGAAGCTTTCTTT. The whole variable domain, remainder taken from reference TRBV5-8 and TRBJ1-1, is EAGVTQSPTHLIKTRGQQATLRCSPISGHTSVYWYQQALGLGLQFLLWYDEGEERNRGNFPPRFSGRQFPNYSSELNVNALELEDSALYLCASRPQGRSGTEAFFGQGTRLTVV.

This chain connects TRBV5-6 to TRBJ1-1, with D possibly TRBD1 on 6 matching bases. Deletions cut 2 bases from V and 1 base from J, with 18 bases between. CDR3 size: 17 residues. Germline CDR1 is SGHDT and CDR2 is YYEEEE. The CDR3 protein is CASSLSPRDTKNTEAFF. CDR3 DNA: TGTGCCAGCAGCTTAAGCCCCCGGGACACTAAGAACACTGAAGCTTTCTTT.

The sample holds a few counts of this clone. The CDR3 DNA follows: TGTGCCAGCTCACCCGATCGGACTCGGGGAAACACCATATATTTT. It codes for CASSPDRTRGNTIYF. The chain recombines TRBV18 with TRBJ1-3; no clear D gene. V lost 3 bases to trimming and J lost 4 bases, with 13 bases between them. There are 15 residues in the CDR3. The germline CDR1 and CDR2 sequences are KGHSH and LQKENI.